A selection of T cell receptor beta chains follows, all from one sample in a study of blood T cell repertoires in COVID-19. The table came from immunoSEQ multiplex PCR; TCRdb's copy has only in-frame clones and leaves some out. The sample consists of fewer than 500,000 clones, about 85% of them appearing once. Source material: PBMCs or T cells enriched from blood (not recorded which). These receptors came from a woman aged 18-29 years who had recovered from COVID-19. The CDR3 runs from the conserved cysteine through the conserved F or W. D genes are given only for firm matches. Some rows have no size entry. The others give once, few or many, or a class for an expanded clone.

v_gene	j_gene	d_gene	abundance	CDR3nt	CDR3aa
TRBV11-2	TRBJ1-6	NA	few	TGTGCCAGCAGCTTTTCTTCAGGGGCGGGTAATTCACCCCTCCACTTT	CASSFSSGAGNSPLHF
TRBV19	TRBJ2-1	TRBD2	NA	TGTGCCAGTAGTATTTCGACTAGCGGGGGATACAATGAGCAGTTCTTC	CASSISTSGGYNEQFF
TRBV2	TRBJ2-2	NA	NA	TGTGCCAGCAGGGACAGATCGAACACCGGGGAGCTGTTTTTT	CASRDRSNTGELFF
TRBV19	TRBJ2-5	NA	NA	TGTGCCAGTAGTGTCAACTCCAGGGATTACCAAGAGACCCAGTACTTC	CASSVNSRDYQETQYF
TRBV12-5	TRBJ1-2	TRBD1	NA	TGTGCTAGTGGTAATGACAGGGGCGACGTCTCAGCTAACTATGGCTACACCTTC	CASGNDRGDVSANYGYTF
TRBV27	TRBJ2-3	NA	NA	TGTGCCAGCAGCTTAGGGGAGGATGCTAGCACAGATACGCAGTATTTT	CASSLGEDASTDTQYF
TRBV2	TRBJ1-1	TRBD1	NA	TGTGCCACACGACAGGGGGCGAAGAACACTGAAGCTTTCTTT	CATRQGAKNTEAFF
TRBV5-5	TRBJ1-2	TRBD1	NA	TGTGCCAGCAGCTTAACCGGGACAGGGAATTTCGGCTACACCTTC	CASSLTGTGNFGYTF
TRBV5-6	TRBJ2-1	TRBD1	many	TGTGCCAGCAGCTACATCTCCGGGACAGGGGGCGTTGAGCAGTTCTTC	CASSYISGTGGVEQFF
TRBV10-3	TRBJ2-5	NA	NA	TGTGCCATCAGTGAAAGGGGAGAGACCCAGTACTTC	CAISERGETQYF
TRBV5-4	TRBJ2-7	TRBD1	NA	TGTGCCAGCAGCTCGGGACAGGGTTCCTACGAGCAGTACTTC	CASSSGQGSYEQYF
TRBV5-1	TRBJ2-1	TRBD1	NA	TGCGCCAGCAGCTTGGACAGGGGGCTTGGGATTTACAATGAGCAGTTCTTC	CASSLDRGLGIYNEQFF
TRBV6-5	TRBJ1-6	NA	NA	TGTGCCAGCAGTTACTCAACAGGGAAAAATTCACCCCTCCACTTT	CASSYSTGKNSPLHF
TRBV5-4	TRBJ1-1	NA	NA	TGTGCCAGCAGCTCAAGGAGCCGACAGGAAAACACTGAAGCTTTCTTT	CASSSRSRQENTEAFF
TRBV4-1	TRBJ1-5	NA	NA	TGCGCCAGCAGTCCAGGGGCACTCGGAGATCAGCCCCAGCATTTT	CASSPGALGDQPQHF
TRBV28	TRBJ2-1	NA	NA	TGTGCCAGCACCATTAGGGGGTTACGGATCTACAATGAGCAGTTCTTC	CASTIRGLRIYNEQFF
TRBV11-2	TRBJ2-7	NA	NA	TGTGCCAGCAGAACAGGGGGGGTCCACGAGCAGTACTTC	CASRTGGVHEQYF
TRBV19	TRBJ1-5	TRBD1	NA	TGTGCCAGTAGTATAGACGGACAGGGAGGCAATCAGCCCCAGCATTTT	CASSIDGQGGNQPQHF
TRBV6-5	TRBJ2-7	NA	NA	TGTGCCAGCAGTTACGGGGAGCCCCCCTACGAGCAGTACTTC	CASSYGEPPYEQYF
TRBV19	TRBJ2-3	NA	NA	TGTGCCAGTAGTATGGGGCAACGGCATACGCAGTATTTT	CASSMGQRHTQYF
TRBV5-6	TRBJ1-2	TRBD1	NA	TGTGCCAGCAGCTCTCCCAGGGGGAGGTATGGCTACACCTTC	CASSSPRGRYGYTF
TRBV5-1	TRBJ1-2	TRBD1	few	TGCGCCAGCAGCTTGTACGCAGGGGGTGTGGATGGCTACACCTTC	CASSLYAGGVDGYTF
TRBV5-1	TRBJ1-2	TRBD1	NA	TGCGCCAGCAGCCTGAGCACGGACAGGGGGAGAGGCTACACCTTC	CASSLSTDRGRGYTF
TRBV3-1/TRBV3-2	TRBJ1-2	TRBD1	NA	TGTGCCAGCAGCCAAAGGACAGGAGGTCTGTGGACCTTC	CASSQRTGGLWTF
TRBV19	TRBJ1-5	NA	NA	TGTGCCAGTAGTCCCCCCGACAGGAGAGATCAGCCCCAGCATTTT	CASSPPDRRDQPQHF
TRBV2	TRBJ1-5	NA	NA	TGTGCCAGCAGTATCAGGAAGGATCAGCCCCAGCATTTT	CASSIRKDQPQHF